One and the same sample provided the 3 T cell receptor beta chains below, sequenced in a study of breast tumors, draining lymph nodes, adjacent tissues. MiXCR, run by TCRdb on the multiplex PCR reads, gives a single entry per CDR3 protein. This sample carries fewer than 150,000 distinct CDR3 sequences, around 20% of them seen once, and the ten largest clones take 2.2%. Axillary draining lymph nodes of breast cancer patients supplied the node samples. The sequenced sample was axillary lymph node tissue. The receptor source for this set is a female donor with breast cancer. Some clones in this sample may be carry-over from other donors' samples.

The genes are TRBV5-1 and TRBJ1-1; 7 bases are shared with TRBD1. The V gene end was trimmed by 2 bases and the J gene end by 5 bases; junction bases not matched to a gene: 9. Germline V gives CDR1 SGHRS, CDR2 YFSETQ. The CDR3 extends over 15 amino acids. The CDR3 loop is CASSFSLTGRTEAFF. The CDR3 region has the DNA TGCGCCAGCAGCTTTTCCCTGACAGGGCGAACTGAAGCTTTCTTT. Supplemented by reference TRBV5-1 and TRBJ1-1, the full variable domain reads KAGVTQTPRYLIKTRGQQVTLSCSPISGHRSVSWYQQTPGQGLQFLFEYFSETQRNKGNFPGRFSGRQFSNSRSEMNVSTLELGDSALYLCASSFSLTGRTEAFFGQGTRLTVV.

This clonotype was seen many times. J is TRBJ2-5 and V is TRBV20-1; TRBD1 agrees at 7 bases. CDR1 DFQATT and CDR2 SNEGSKA come from the germline V gene (reference sequence). The length of the CDR3 is 15 residues. With 5 bases clipped from V and 1 base from J, the junction kept 10 bases outside the gene matches. The CDR3 sequence is CSALRYGTAQETQYF. The CDR3 coding sequence is TGCAGTGCTCTCCGCTACGGGACAGCCCAAGAGACCCAGTACTTC.

In its sample, this clonotype was seen a few times. As the CDR3 is not closed by the conserved phenylalanine or tryptophan, this likely results from a read error. The CDR3 DNA is TGTGCCAGCAGCCACGGAATGGGACTTGGCTACGAGCAGTACTTA. Translating gives CASSHGMGLGYEQYL. This sequence joins TRBV7-3 and TRBJ2-7; TRBD2 might be the D (6 bases). The germline gives CDR1 SGHTA, CDR2 FQGTGA. The length of the CDR3 is 15 residues. Trimming shortened V by 5 bases and J by 3 bases, and 17 bases separated the two germline ends.